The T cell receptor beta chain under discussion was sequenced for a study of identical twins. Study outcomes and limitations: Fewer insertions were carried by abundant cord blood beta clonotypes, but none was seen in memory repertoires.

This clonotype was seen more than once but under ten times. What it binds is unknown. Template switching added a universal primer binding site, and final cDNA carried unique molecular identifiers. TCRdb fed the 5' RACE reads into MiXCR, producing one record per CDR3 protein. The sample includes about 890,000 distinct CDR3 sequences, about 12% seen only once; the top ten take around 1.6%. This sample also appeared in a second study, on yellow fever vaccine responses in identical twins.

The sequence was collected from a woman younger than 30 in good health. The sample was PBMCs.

CDR3 DNA: TGTGCCATCAGTGAGGGAAGGGGCAATCAGCCCCAGCATTTT. Its translation is CAISEGRGNQPQHF. The chain has TRBV10-3 and TRBJ1-5; D is undetermined. V was trimmed by 2 bases and J by 2 bases, leaving 7 bases between them. Germline CDR1 ENHRY, CDR2 SYGVKD. This CDR3 has 14 residues.